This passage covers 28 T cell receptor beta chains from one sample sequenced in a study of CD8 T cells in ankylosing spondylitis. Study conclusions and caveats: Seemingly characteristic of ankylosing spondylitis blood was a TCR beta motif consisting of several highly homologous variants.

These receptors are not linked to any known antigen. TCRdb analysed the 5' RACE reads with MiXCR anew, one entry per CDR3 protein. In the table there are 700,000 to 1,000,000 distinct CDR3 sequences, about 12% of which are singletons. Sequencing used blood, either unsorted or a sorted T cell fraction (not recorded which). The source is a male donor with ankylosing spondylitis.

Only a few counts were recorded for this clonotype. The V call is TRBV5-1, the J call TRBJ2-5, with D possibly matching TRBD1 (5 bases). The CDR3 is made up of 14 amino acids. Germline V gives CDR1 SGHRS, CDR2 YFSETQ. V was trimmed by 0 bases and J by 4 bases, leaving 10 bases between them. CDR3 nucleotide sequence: TGCGCCAGCAGCTTGGTTTCAGGGATAGAGACCCAGTACTTC. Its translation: CASSLVSGIETQYF.

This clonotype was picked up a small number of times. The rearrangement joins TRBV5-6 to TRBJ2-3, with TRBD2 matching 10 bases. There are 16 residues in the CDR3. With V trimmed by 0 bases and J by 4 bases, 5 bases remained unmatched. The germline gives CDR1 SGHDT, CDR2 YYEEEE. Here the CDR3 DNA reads TGTGCCAGCAGCTTGGTGCCTAGCGGGAGTTCAGATACGCAGTATTTT. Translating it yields CASSLVPSGSSDTQYF.

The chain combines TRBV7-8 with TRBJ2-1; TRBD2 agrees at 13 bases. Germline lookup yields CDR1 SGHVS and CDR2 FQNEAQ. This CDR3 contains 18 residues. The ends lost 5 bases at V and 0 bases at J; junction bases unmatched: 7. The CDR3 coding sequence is TGTGCCAGCAGCGAACCCGGACTAGCGGGAGTCTCCTACAATGAGCAGTTCTTC. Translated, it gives CASSEPGLAGVSYNEQFF.

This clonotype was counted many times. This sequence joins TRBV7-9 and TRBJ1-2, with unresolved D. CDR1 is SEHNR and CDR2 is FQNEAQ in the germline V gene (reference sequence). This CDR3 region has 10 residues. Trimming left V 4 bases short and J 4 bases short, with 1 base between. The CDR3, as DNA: TGTGCCAGCAGCTCCTATGGCTACACCTTC. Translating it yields CASSSYGYTF.

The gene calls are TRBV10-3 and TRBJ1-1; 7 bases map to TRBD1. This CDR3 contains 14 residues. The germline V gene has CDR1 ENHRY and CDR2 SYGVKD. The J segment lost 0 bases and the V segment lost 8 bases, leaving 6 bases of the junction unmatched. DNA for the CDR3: TGTGCCATCCAAGAGGGGGCAATGAACACTGAAGCTTTCTTT. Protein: CAIQEGAMNTEAFF.

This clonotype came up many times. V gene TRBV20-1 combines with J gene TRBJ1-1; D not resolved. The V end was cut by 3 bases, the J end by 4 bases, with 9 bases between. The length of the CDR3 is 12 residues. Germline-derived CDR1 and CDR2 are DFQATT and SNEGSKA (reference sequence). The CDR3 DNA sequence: TGCAGTGCTAGGACTAGGTCCACTGAAGCTTTCTTT. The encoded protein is CSARTRSTEAFF.

The CDR3 DNA reads TGTGCCAGCATCCGACAGGGGACCGGGGAGCTGTTTTTT. Residues: CASIRQGTGELFF. The chain combines TRBV28 with TRBJ2-2; TRBD1 aligns across 8 bases. Germline trimming cut 7 bases from V and 5 bases from J; bases unmatched to any gene: 3. Germline V CDR1 and CDR2: MDHEN, SYDVKM. The CDR3 totals 13 residues.

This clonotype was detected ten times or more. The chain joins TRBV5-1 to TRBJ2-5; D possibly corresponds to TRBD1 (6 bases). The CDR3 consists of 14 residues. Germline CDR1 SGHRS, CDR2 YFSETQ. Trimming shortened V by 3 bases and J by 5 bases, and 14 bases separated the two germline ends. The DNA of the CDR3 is TGCGCCAGCAGCTCCACAGGGACCGGGGAGACCCAGTACTTC. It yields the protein CASSSTGTGETQYF.

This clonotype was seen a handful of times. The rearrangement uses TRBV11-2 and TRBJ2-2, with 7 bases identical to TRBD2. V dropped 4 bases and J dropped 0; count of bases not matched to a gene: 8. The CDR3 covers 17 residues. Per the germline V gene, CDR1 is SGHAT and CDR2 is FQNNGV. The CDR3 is CASSYSPGTTNTGELFF. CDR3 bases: TGTGCCAGCAGCTACTCGCCGGGGACTACGAACACCGGGGAGCTGTTTTTT.

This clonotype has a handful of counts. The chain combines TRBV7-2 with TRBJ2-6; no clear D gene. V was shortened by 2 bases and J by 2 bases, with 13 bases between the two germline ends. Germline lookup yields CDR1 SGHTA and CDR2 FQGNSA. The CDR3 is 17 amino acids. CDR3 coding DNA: TGTGCCAGCAGCTTATACAGCAGGTATACTGGGGCCAACGTCCTGACTTTC. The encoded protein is CASSLYSRYTGANVLTF.

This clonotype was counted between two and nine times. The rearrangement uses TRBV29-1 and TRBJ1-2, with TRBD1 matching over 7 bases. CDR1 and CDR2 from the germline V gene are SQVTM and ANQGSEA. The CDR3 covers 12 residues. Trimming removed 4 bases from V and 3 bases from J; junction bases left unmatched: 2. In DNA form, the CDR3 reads TGCAGCGTTGGACAGGGCCACTATGGCTACACCTTC. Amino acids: CSVGQGHYGYTF.

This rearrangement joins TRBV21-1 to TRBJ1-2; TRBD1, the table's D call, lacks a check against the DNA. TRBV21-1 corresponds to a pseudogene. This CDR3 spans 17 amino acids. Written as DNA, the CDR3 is TGTGCCAGCAGCAAACTGAAACGGCGTGCGCCCTGGTATGGCTACACCTTC. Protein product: CASSKLKRRAPWYGYTF.

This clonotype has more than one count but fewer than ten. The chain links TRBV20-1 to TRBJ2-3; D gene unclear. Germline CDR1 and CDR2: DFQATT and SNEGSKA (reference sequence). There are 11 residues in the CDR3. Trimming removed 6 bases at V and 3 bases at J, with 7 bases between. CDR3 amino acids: CSATFTDTQYF. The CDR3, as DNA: TGCAGTGCCACATTTACAGATACGCAGTATTTT.

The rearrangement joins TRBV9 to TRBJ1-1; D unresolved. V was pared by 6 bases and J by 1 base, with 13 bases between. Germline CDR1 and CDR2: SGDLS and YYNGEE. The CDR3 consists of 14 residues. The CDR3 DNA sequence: TGTGCCAGCATTCAGATGACTGCGAACACTGAAGCTTTCTTT. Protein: CASIQMTANTEAFF. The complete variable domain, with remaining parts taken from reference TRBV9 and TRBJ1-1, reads DSGVTQTPKHLITATGQRVTLRCSPRSGDLSVYWYQQSLDQGLQFLIQYYNGEERAKGNILERFSAQQFPDLHSELNLSSLELGDSALYFCASIQMTANTEAFFGQGTRLTVV.

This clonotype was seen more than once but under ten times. The CDR3 DNA follows: TGCGCCAGCAGCCTAACCCGGGAGGATGGCTACACCTTC. Translation gives CASSLTREDGYTF. The chain combines TRBV5-1 with TRBJ1-2, with D hard to call. Per germline, CDR1 SGHRS and CDR2 YFSETQ. Trimming cost V 4 bases and J 6 bases, with 13 bases left between them. This CDR3 comprises 13 residues. Drawing the rest from reference TRBV5-1 and TRBJ1-2, the complete variable domain is KAGVTQTPRYLIKTRGQQVTLSCSPISGHRSVSWYQQTPGQGLQFLFEYFSETQRNKGNFPGRFSGRQFSNSRSEMNVSTLELGDSALYLCASSLTREDGYTFGSGTRLTVV.

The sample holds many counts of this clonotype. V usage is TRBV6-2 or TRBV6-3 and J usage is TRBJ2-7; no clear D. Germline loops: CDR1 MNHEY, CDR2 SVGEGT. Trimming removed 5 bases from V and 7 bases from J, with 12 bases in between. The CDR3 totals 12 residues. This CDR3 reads CASSPQGWEQYF. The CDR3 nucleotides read TGTGCCAGCAGTCCTCAAGGGTGGGAGCAGTACTTC.

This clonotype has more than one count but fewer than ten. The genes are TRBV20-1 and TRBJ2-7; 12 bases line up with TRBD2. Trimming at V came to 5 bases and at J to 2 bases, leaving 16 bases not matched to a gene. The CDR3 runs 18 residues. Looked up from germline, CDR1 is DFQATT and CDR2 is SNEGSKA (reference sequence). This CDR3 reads CSAVSTSGSLGPPYEQYF. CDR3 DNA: TGCAGTGCTGTTTCGACTAGCGGGAGTCTTGGTCCCCCCTACGAGCAGTACTTC.

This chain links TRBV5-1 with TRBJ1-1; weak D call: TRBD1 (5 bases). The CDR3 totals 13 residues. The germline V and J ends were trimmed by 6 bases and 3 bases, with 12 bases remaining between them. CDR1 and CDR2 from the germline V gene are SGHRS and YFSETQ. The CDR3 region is CASKAAGHTEAFF. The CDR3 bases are TGCGCCAGCAAGGCGGCAGGGCACACTGAAGCTTTCTTT.

The CDR3 region has the DNA TGCGCCAGCAGCTTGGATCGATTGACCGAGACCTATAATTCACCCCTCCACTTT. Amino acids: CASSLDRLTETYNSPLHF. The chain uses TRBV5-1 and TRBJ1-6; D is unresolved. CDR1 and CDR2 (germline): SGHRS, YFSETQ. The CDR3 covers 18 residues. V was shortened by 0 bases and J by 2 bases, with 15 bases between the two germline ends.

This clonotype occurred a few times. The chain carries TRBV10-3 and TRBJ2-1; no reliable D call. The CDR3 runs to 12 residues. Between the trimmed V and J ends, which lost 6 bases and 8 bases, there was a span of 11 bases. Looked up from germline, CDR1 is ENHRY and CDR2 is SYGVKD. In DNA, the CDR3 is TGTGCCATCAGCCCCCCTCCAGATGAGCAGTTCTTC. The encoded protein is CAISPPPDEQFF.

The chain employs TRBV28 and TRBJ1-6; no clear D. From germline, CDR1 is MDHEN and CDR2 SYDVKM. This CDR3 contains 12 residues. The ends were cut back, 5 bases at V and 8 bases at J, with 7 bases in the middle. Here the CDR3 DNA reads TGTGCCAGCAGTCCGACGGATTCACCCCTCCACTTT. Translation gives CASSPTDSPLHF.

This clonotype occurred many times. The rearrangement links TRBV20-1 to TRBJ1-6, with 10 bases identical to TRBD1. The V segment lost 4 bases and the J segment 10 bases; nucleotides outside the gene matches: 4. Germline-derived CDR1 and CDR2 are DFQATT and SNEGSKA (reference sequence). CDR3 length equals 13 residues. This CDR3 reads CSAMGQGISPLHF. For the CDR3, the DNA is TGCAGTGCTATGGGACAGGGGATCTCACCCCTCCACTTT.

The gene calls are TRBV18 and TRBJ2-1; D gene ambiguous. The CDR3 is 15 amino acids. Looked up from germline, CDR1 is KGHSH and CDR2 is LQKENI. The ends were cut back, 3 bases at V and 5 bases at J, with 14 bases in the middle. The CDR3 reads CASSPRPNSHNEQFF. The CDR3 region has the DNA TGTGCCAGCTCACCCCGGCCCAACAGCCACAATGAGCAGTTCTTC. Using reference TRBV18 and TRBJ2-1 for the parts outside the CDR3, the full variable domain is NAGVMQNPRHLVRRRGQEARLRCSPMKGHSHVYWYRQLPEEGLKFMVYLQKENIIDESGMPKERFSAEFPKEGPSILRIQQVVRGDSAAYFCASSPRPNSHNEQFFGPGTRLTVL.

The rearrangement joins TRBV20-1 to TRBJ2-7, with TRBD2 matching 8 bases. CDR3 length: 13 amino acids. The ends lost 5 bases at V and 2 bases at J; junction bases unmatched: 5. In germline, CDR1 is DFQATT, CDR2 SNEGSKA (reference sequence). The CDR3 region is CSAHPGLAYEQYF. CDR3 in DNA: TGCAGTGCTCATCCGGGACTAGCCTACGAGCAGTACTTC.

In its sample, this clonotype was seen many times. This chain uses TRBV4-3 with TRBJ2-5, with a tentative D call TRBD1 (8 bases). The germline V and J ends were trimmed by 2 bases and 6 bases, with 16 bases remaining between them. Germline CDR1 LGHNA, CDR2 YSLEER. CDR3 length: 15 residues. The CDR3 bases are TGCGCCAGCAGCCAACTACAGGGGGGGGGACAGACCCAGTACTTC. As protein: CASSQLQGGGQTQYF.

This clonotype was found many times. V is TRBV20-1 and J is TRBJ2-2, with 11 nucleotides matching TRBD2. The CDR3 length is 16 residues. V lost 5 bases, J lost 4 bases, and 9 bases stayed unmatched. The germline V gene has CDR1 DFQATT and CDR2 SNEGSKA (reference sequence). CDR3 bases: TGCAGTGCTTATCATCCCGGGACTAGCGGCACCGGGGAGCTGTTTTTT. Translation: CSAYHPGTSGTGELFF.

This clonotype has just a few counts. CDR3 loop: CSAIPRAGGYNEQFF. For the CDR3, the DNA is TGCAGTGCCATCCCCAGAGCGGGGGGATACAATGAGCAGTTCTTC. The rearrangement links TRBV20-1 to TRBJ2-1; 9 positions match TRBD2. V lost 6 bases, J lost 4 bases, and 10 bases stayed unmatched. The V gene's germline CDR1 is DFQATT and CDR2 SNEGSKA (reference sequence). The CDR3 covers 15 residues.

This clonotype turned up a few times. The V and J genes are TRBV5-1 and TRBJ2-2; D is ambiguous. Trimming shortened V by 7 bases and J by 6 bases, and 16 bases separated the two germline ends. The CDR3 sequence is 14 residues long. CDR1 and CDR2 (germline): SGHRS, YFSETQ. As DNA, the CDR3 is TGCGCCAGCCGGTTCCTAGGATTATCCGGGGAGCTGTTTTTT. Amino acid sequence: CASRFLGLSGELFF. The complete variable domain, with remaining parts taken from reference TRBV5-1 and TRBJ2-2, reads KAGVTQTPRYLIKTRGQQVTLSCSPISGHRSVSWYQQTPGQGLQFLFEYFSETQRNKGNFPGRFSGRQFSNSRSEMNVSTLELGDSALYLCASRFLGLSGELFFGEGSRLTVL.